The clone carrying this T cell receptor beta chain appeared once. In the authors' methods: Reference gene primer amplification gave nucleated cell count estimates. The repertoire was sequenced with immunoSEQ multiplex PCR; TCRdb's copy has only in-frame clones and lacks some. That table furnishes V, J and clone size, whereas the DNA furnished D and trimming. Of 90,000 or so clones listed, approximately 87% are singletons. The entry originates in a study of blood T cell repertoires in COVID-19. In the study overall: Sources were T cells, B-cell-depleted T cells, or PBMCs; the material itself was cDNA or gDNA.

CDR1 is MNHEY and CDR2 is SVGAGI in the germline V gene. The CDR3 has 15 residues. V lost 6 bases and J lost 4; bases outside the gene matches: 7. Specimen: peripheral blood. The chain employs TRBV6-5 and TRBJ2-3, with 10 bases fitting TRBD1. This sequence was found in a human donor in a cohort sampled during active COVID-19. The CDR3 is CASRETGGAADTQYF. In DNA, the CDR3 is TGTGCCAGCAGAGAGACAGGGGGCGCCGCAGATACGCAGTATTTT.